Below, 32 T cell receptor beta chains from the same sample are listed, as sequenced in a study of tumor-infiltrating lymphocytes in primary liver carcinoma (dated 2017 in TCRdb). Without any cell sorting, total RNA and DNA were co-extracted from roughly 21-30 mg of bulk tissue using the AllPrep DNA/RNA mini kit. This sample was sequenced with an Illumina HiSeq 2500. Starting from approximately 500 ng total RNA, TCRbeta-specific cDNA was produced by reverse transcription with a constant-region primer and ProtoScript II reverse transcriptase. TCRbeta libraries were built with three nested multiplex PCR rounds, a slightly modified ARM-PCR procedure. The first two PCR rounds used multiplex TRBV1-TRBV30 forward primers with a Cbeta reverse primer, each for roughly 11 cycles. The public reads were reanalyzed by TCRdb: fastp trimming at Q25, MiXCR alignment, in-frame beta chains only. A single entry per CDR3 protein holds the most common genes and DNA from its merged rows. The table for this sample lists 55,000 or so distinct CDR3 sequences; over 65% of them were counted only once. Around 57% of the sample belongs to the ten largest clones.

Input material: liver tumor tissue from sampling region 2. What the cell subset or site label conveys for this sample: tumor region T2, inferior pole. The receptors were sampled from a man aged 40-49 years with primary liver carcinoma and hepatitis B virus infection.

The CDR3 reads CASSHTLPRLAGAGETQYF. The CDR3 region has the DNA TGCGCCAGCAGCCACACTCTACCTCGACTAGCGGGAGCTGGGGAGACCCAGTACTTC. This chain joins TRBV4-3 and TRBJ2-5; 12 nucleotides agree with TRBD2. Trimming cost V 3 bases and J 5 bases; bases outside gene matches: 16. This CDR3 spans 19 amino acids. Germline CDR1 is LGHNA and CDR2 is YSLEER.

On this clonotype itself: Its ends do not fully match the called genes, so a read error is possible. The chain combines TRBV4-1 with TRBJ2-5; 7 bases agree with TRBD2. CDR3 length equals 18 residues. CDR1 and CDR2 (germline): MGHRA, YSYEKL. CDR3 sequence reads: CANSSSGGPASGQETQYF. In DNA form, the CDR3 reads TGCGCCAACAGCTCTTCAGGAGGCCCCGCTAGCGGCCAAGAGACTCAGTACTTC.

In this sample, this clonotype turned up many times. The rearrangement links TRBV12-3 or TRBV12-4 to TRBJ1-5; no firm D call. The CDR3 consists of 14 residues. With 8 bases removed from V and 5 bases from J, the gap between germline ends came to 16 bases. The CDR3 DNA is TGTGCCAGCCGGAGAGAGGTTGGGGATCAGCCCCAGCATTTT. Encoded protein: CASRREVGDQPQHF.

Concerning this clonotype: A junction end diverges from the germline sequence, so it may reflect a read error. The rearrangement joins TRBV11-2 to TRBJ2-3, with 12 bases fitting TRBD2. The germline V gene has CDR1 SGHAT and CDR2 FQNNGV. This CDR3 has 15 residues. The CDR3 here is CASSSTSGSTDRQCF. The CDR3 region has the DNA TGTGCCAGCAGCTCGACTAGCGGGAGCACAGATAGGCAGTGTTTT.

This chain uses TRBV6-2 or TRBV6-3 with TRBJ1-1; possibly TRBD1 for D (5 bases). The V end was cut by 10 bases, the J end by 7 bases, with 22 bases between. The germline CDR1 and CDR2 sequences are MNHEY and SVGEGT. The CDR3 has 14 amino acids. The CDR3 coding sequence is TGTGCCACCAAGCTGACTGCCATGGACATTGAAGCTTTCTTT. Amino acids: CATKLTAMDIEAFF.

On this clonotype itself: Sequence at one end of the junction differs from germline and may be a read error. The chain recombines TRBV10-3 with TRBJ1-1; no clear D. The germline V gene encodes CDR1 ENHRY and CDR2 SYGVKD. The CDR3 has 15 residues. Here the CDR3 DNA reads TGTGCCATCTGTGAGTACCCAGGATCGAACATTGAAGCTTTCTTT. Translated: CAICEYPGSNIEAFF.

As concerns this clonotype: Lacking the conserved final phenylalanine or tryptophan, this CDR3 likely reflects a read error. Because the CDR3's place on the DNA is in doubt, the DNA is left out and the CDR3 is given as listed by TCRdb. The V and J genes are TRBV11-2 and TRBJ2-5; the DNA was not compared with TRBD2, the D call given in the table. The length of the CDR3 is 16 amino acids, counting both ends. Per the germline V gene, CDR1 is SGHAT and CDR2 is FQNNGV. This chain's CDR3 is CASSQTSGGGKETHYS.

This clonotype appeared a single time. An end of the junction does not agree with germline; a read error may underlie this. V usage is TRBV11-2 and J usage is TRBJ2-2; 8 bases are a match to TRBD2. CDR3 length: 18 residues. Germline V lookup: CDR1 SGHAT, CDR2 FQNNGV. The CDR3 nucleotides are TGCGCCAGCAGCCTTTATACTCTGACTAGCGCTAAGACCGGGGAGCTGTTTTTC. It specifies CASSLYTLTSAKTGELFF.

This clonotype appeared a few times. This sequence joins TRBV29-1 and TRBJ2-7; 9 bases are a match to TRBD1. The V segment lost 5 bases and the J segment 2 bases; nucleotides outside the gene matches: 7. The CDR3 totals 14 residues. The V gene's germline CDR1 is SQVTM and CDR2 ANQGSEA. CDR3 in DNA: TGCAGCGTTATAACAGGGGGCAGCCCCTACGAGCAGTACTTC. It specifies CSVITGGSPYEQYF.

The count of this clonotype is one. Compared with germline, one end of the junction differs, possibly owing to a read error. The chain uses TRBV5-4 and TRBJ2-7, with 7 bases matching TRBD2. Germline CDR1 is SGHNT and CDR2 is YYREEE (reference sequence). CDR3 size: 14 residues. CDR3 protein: CISSWDYRPYEQYF. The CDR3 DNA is TGTATCAGCAGCTGGGACTACAGACCCTATGAGCAGTACTTC.

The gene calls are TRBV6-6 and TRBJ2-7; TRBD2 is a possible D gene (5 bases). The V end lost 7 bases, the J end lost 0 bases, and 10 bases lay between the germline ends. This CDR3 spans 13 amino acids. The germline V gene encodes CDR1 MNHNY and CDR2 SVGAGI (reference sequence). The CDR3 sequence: CASTPGLSYEQYF. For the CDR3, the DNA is TGTGCCAGCACCCCAGGACTCTCCTACGAGCAGTACTTC.

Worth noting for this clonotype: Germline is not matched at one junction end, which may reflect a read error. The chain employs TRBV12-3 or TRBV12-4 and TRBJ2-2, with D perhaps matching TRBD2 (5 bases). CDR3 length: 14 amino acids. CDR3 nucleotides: TGTGCCAGCAGTTTAGATTCGAACACCGGGGAGCCGTTTTTT. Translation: CASSLDSNTGEPFF.

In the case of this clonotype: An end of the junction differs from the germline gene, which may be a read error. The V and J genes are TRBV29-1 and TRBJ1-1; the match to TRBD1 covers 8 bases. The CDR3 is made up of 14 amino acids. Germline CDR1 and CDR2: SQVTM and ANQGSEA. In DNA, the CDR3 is TGCAGCGTGACAGGGGATGCATTGAAAACTGAAGCTTTCTTT. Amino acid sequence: CSVTGDALKTEAFF.

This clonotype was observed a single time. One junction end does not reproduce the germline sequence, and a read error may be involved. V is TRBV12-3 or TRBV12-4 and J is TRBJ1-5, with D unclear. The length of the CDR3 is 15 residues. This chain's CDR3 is CASSFVRGSNQPQHF. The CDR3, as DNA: TGTGCCAGCAGTTTTGTGCGAGGAAGCAATCAACCCCAGCATTTT.

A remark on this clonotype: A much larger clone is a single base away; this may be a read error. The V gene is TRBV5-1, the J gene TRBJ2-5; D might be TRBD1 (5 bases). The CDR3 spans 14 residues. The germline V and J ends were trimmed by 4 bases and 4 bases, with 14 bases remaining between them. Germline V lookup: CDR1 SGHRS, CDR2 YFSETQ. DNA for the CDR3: TGCGCCAGCAGCCAACAGGACCAGGGAGAGACCCAGTACTTC. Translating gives CASSQQDQGETQYF.

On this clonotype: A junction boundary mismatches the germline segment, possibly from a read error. The CDR3: CSVGASGRPETQYF. CDR3 nucleotide sequence: TGCAGCGTGGGGGCCAGCGGGAGGCCAGAAACGCAGTATTTT. The V gene is TRBV29-1, the J gene TRBJ2-3; 9 bases align to TRBD2. The CDR3 contains 14 residues. Germline assignment: CDR1 SQVTM and CDR2 ANQGSEA.

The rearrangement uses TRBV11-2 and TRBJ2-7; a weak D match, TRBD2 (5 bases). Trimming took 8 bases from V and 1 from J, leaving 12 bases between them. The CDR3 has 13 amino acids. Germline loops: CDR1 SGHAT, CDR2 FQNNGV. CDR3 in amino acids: CASGRTRSYEQYF. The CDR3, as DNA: TGTGCCAGCGGCCGTACTAGATCCTACGAGCAGTACTTC.

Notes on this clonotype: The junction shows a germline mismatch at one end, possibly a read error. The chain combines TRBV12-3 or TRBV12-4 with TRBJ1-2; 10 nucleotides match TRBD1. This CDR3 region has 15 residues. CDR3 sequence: CASSLRQGANYGYTF. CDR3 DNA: TGTGCCAGCAGTCTCAGACAGGGGGCAAACTATGGCTACACTTTC.

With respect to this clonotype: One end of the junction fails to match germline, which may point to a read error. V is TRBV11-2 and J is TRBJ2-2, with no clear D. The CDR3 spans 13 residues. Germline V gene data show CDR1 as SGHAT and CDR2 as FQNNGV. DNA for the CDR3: TGTGCCAGCAGCCCAACAGACACCGGAGTGCTGTTATTT. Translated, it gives CASSPTDTGVLLF.

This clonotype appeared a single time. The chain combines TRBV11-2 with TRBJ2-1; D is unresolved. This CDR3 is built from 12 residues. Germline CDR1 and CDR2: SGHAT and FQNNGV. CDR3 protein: CVNSPEYNEQFF. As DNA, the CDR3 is TGTGTCAACAGCCCGGAGTACAATGAGCAGTTCTTC. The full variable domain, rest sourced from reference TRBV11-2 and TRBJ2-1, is EAGVAQSPRYKIIEKRQSVAFWCNPISGHATLYWYQQILGQGPKLLIQFQNNGVVDDSQLPKDRFSAERLKGVDSTLKIQPAKLEDSAVYLCVNSPEYNEQFFGPGTRLTVL.

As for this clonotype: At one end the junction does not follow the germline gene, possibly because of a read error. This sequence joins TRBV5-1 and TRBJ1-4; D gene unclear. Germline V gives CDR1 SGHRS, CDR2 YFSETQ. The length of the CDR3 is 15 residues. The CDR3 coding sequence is TGCGCCGGCAGCACATCGGGAGCAATTAATGAAAAGCTGTTTTTT. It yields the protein CAGSTSGAINEKLFF.

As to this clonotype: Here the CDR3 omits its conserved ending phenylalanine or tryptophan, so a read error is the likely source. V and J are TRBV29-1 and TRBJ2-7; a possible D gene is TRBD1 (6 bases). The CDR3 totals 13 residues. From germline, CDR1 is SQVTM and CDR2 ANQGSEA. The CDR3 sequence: CNVNLQGSYEQYL. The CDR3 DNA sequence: TGCAACGTGAACTTACAGGGCTCCTACGAGCAGTACTTG.

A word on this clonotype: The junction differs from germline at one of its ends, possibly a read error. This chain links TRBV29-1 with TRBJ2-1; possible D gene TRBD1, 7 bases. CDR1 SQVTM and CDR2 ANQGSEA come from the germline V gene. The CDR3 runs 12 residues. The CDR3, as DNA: TGCAGCCTCCGACAGGGAGGTAGTGAGCGGTTCTTC. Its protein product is CSLRQGGSERFF.

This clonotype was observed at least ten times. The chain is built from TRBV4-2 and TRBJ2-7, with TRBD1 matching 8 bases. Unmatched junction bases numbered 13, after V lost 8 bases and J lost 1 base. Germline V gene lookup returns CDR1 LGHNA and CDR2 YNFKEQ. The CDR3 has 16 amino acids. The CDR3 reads CASGPGGQGASYEQYF. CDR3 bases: TGTGCCAGCGGCCCCGGTGGCCAGGGGGCTTCCTACGAGCAGTACTTC.

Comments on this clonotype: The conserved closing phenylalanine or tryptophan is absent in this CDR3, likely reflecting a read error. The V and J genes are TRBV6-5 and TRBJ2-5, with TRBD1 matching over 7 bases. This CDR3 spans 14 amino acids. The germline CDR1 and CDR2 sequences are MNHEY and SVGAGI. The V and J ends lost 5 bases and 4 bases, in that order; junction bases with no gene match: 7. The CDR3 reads CASSPRTGSETQYS. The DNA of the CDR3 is TGTGCCAGCAGTCCCCGGACAGGATCAGAGACCCAGTACTCC.

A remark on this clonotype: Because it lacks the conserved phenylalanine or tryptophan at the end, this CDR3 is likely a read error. CDR3 loop: CASSLVGPGNQPQHS. For the CDR3, the DNA is TGTGCCAGCAGTCTTGTAGGGCCCGGCAATCAGCCCCAGCATTCT. The rearrangement uses TRBV6-5 and TRBJ1-5; the D is unclear. The germline V gene has CDR1 MNHEY and CDR2 SVGAGI. Deletions cut 5 bases from V and 2 bases from J, with 13 bases between. The CDR3 runs to 15 residues.

Here the CDR3 reads CASSQNPYSENNEQFF. CDR3 DNA sequence: TGCGCCAGCAGCCAAAATCCCTACTCAGAAAACAATGAGCAGTTCTTC. The genes are TRBV4-3 and TRBJ2-1; D is unresolved. The CDR3 runs to 16 residues. V was trimmed by 2 bases and J by 5 bases, leaving 16 bases between them. Germline V gene data show CDR1 as LGHNA and CDR2 as YSLEER.

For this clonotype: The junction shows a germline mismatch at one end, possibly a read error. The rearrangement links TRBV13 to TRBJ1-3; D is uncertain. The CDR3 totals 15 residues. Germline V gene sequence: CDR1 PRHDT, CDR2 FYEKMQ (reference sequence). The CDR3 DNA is TGTGCCAACAGCTTAGCCCGGTCGTCTGGAAACACCATATATTTT. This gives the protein CANSLARSSGNTIYF.

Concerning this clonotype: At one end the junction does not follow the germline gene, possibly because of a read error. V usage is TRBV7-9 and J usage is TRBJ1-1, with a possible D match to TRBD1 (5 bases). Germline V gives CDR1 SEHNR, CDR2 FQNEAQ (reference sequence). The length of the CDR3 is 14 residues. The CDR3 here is CASNPGEGNTEGFF. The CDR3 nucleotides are TGTGCCAGCAACCCGGGGGAGGGGAACACTGAAGGTTTCTTT. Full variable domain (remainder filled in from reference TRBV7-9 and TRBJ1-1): DTGVSQNPRHKITKRGQNVTFRCDPISEHNRLYWYRQTLGQGPEFLTYFQNEAQLEKSRLLSDRFSAERPKGSFSTLEIQRTEQGDSAMYLCASNPGEGNTEGFFGQGTRLTVV.

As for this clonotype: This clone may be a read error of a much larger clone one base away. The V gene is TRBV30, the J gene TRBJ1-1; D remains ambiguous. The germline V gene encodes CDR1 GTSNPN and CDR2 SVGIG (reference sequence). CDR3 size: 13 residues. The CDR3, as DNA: TGTGTCTGGAGTGTAAGACCGGCCACTGAAGCTTTCTTT. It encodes CVWSVRPATEAFF.

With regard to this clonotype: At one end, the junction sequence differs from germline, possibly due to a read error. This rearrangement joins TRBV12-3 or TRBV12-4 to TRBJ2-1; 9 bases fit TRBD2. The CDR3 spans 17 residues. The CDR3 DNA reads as TGCGCCAGCACTGTACGAGGGGTAGCGGGAGTGGTCAATGAGCAGTTCTTC. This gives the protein CASTVRGVAGVVNEQFF.

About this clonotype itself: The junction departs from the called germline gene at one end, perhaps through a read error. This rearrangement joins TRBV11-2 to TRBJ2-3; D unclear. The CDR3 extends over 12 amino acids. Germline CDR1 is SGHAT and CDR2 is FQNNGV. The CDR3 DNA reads TGTGCAAGCAGTGCCAGGACAGATACGCAGTATTTT. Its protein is CASSARTDTQYF.